Presented here are 28 T cell receptor beta chains from one specimen sequenced in a study of blood T cell repertoires in COVID-19. The method was immunoSEQ multiplex PCR; TCRdb's version includes in-frame clones alone and lacks a portion of them. The sample lists 300,000 to 350,000 clones, approximately 88% seen once, with more than 5% in the top ten. Sequenced: PBMCs or T cells enriched from blood (not recorded which). The receptors were gathered from a man under 40 who had recovered from COVID-19.

V is TRBV5-6 and J is TRBJ2-7; TRBD2 matches 8 bases. Losses at the gene ends were 4 bases for V and 0 bases for J; bases not matched to a gene: 6. Looked up from germline, CDR1 is SGHDT and CDR2 is YYEEEE. This CDR3 region has 15 residues. The CDR3 DNA reads as TGTGCCAGCAGCCCGGGAGGGGTGGGCTCCTACGAGCAGTACTTC. Its protein is CASSPGGVGSYEQYF.

The chain carries TRBV28 and TRBJ2-5; 8 nucleotides agree with TRBD1. The V segment lost 9 bases and the J segment 5 bases; nucleotides outside the gene matches: 5. The CDR3 has 12 amino acids. Germline CDR1 reads MDHEN; CDR2 reads SYDVKM. This CDR3 reads CASQGAGETQYF. The CDR3 bases are TGTGCCAGTCAGGGGGCAGGGGAGACCCAGTACTTC.

V and J are TRBV9 and TRBJ2-2, with 7 bases fitting TRBD1. Germline values: CDR1 SGDLS, CDR2 YYNGEE. After removal of 5 bases from V and 5 bases from J, the junction contained 6 bases not matched to a gene. This CDR3 comprises 14 residues. Here the CDR3 reads CASRKTGVTGELFF. DNA of the CDR3: TGTGCCAGCAGAAAAACAGGGGTAACCGGGGAGCTGTTTTTT.

The rearrangement uses TRBV27 and TRBJ1-2, with 9 bases identical to TRBD1. CDR1 is MNHEY, CDR2 SMNVEV, per germline (reference sequence). CDR3 length: 14 residues. J gave up 8 bases and V 4 bases, and 8 bases lay outside the gene matches. CDR3 loop: CASSSVPGQGGYTF. CDR3 nucleotide sequence: TGTGCCAGCAGTTCCGTCCCGGGACAGGGAGGCTACACCTTC.

This sequence joins TRBV27 and TRBJ2-5, with D maybe TRBD1 (5 bases). The germline CDR1 and CDR2 sequences are MNHEY and SMNVEV (reference sequence). The V end lost 5 bases, the J end lost 7 bases, and 14 bases lay between the germline ends. The CDR3 contains 13 residues. As DNA, the CDR3 is TGTGCCAGCAGTCCAGGGTCCTCGGGGACCCAGTACTTC. Translating gives CASSPGSSGTQYF.

The chain uses TRBV2 and TRBJ1-2; 9 nucleotides line up with TRBD1. In germline, CDR1 is SNHLY, CDR2 FYNNEI. The CDR3 runs 14 residues. V lost 6 bases to trimming and J lost 4 bases; unmatched junction nucleotides: 6. The chain's CDR3 is CASRRTGVAYGYTF. The CDR3 DNA reads TGTGCCAGCAGGAGGACAGGGGTGGCCTATGGCTACACCTTC.

This chain connects TRBV7-2 to TRBJ2-3, with D unresolved. Per germline, CDR1 SGHTA and CDR2 FQGNSA. The CDR3 is 12 amino acids. V lost 6 bases and J 0 bases, leaving 4 bases between the germline ends. The CDR3 DNA sequence: TGTGCCAGCAGGACTAGCACAGATACGCAGTATTTT. It specifies CASRTSTDTQYF.

The rearrangement joins TRBV4-2 to TRBJ1-3; D remains unclear. Germline CDR1 reads LGHNA; CDR2 reads YNFKEQ. V dropped 0 bases and J dropped 0 bases, with 9 bases sitting between them. The CDR3 has 16 residues. The CDR3 DNA sequence: TGTGCCAGCAGCCAAGATCTCACTCCCTCTGGAAACACCATATATTTT. It yields the protein CASSQDLTPSGNTIYF.

The rearrangement joins TRBV25-1 to TRBJ1-6, with D tentatively TRBD1 (5 bases). Between the trimmed V and J ends, which lost 3 bases and 12 bases, there was a span of 12 bases. Germline V gives CDR1 MGHDK, CDR2 SYGVNS. This CDR3 contains 13 residues. CDR3 DNA: TGTGCCAGCAGTGACAATCAGGGCCTACCCCTCCACTTT. Amino acid sequence: CASSDNQGLPLHF.

In its sample, this clone was seen a few times. V usage is TRBV10-3 and J usage is TRBJ2-7; D may be TRBD1 (6 bases). Germline lookup yields CDR1 ENHRY and CDR2 SYGVKD. The CDR3 has 13 residues. Between the trimmed V and J ends, which lost 0 bases and 3 bases, there was a span of 6 bases. The CDR3 sequence is CAISESTGYEQYF. Written as DNA, the CDR3 is TGTGCCATCAGTGAGTCGACAGGCTACGAGCAGTACTTC.

The rearrangement joins TRBV27 to TRBJ2-7; 7 positions match TRBD1. CDR3 length equals 13 residues. J was trimmed by 2 bases and V by 8 bases; bases with no gene match: 6. Germline loops: CDR1 MNHEY, CDR2 SMNVEV (reference sequence). The CDR3 reads CASGPGQTYEQYF. CDR3 nucleotide sequence: TGTGCCAGCGGTCCGGGACAGACCTACGAGCAGTACTTC.

In this sample, this clone turned up a few times. The chain links TRBV19 to TRBJ1-1; D ambiguous. Trimming stripped 5 bases from V and 3 bases from J, with 19 bases between. Per the germline V gene, CDR1 is LNHDA and CDR2 is SQIVND (reference sequence). The CDR3 has 16 residues. CDR3 sequence: CASSFSTRTRHTEAFF. The CDR3 region has the DNA TGTGCCAGTAGTTTCTCCACTAGAACGAGACACACTGAAGCTTTCTTT.

The gene calls are TRBV7-2 and TRBJ2-7; 7 bases are shared with TRBD2. The ends lost 5 bases at V and 1 base at J; junction bases unmatched: 5. CDR1 and CDR2 from the germline V gene are SGHTA and FQGNSA. This CDR3 has 14 amino acids. CDR3 nucleotides: TGTGCCAGCAGCGGGAGGGTAGGTTCCTACGAGCAGTACTTC. It specifies CASSGRVGSYEQYF. Supplemented by reference TRBV7-2 and TRBJ2-7, the full variable domain reads GAGVSQSPSNKVTEKGKDVELRCDPISGHTALYWYRQSLGQGLEFLIYFQGNSAPDKSGLPSDRFSAERTGGSVSTLTIQRTQQEDSAVYLCASSGRVGSYEQYFGPGTRLTVT.

The chain couples TRBV9 to TRBJ1-3, with D possibly being TRBD1 (5 bases). CDR1 is SGDLS and CDR2 is YYNGEE in the germline V gene. The CDR3 extends over 16 amino acids. Trimming took off 0 bases at V and 0 bases at J, with 10 bases between the two ends. The CDR3 region has the DNA TGTGCCAGCAGCGTAGTGGGACTGGACTCTGGAAACACCATATATTTT. Its translation: CASSVVGLDSGNTIYF.

This clone came up a few times. The chain combines TRBV19 with TRBJ1-5; tentative D call: TRBD1 (6 bases). CDR3 length: 15 amino acids. CDR1 LNHDA and CDR2 SQIVND come from the germline V gene (reference sequence). V lost 5 bases and J lost 0, with 11 bases in between. The CDR3 DNA reads TGTGCCAGTAGTTCACAGGGCTATAGCAATCAGCCCCAGCATTTT. This translates into CASSSQGYSNQPQHF.

The CDR3 DNA reads as TGCAGCGTTAATACAGGGGTAGGCTATGGCTACACCTTC. Its protein product is CSVNTGVGYGYTF. The rearrangement uses TRBV29-1 and TRBJ1-2; 7 positions agree with TRBD1. The length of the CDR3 is 13 residues. Trimming at V came to 5 bases and at J to 4 bases, leaving 7 bases not matched to a gene. Germline-derived CDR1 and CDR2 are SQVTM and ANQGSEA.

This clone was seen only once. V and J are TRBV7-8 and TRBJ2-1, with 12 bases matching TRBD2. Germline trimming cut 6 bases from V and 4 bases from J; bases unmatched to any gene: 16. The length of the CDR3 is 19 residues. The germline V gene encodes CDR1 SGHVS and CDR2 FQNEAQ. DNA of the CDR3: TGTGCCAGCAGATGGACGCTAGCGGGGGGGCATCAAATGTACAATGAGCAGTTCTTC. Translation gives CASRWTLAGGHQMYNEQFF.

The chain uses TRBV12-5 and TRBJ1-1, with 8 bases fitting TRBD1. The CDR3 totals 15 residues. Germline-derived CDR1 and CDR2 are LGHNT and FRNRAP. The ends lost 5 bases at V and 4 bases at J; junction bases unmatched: 9. The chain's CDR3 is CASGADREYGTEAFF. DNA for the CDR3: TGTGCTAGTGGTGCGGACAGGGAATATGGCACTGAAGCTTTCTTT.

The CDR3 DNA reads as TGTGCCAGCAGCTTCAGCTGGGGAGCGGGCTACGAGCAGTACTTC. Protein sequence: CASSFSWGAGYEQYF. The chain has TRBV9 and TRBJ2-7; possible D gene TRBD2, 6 bases. Germline CDR1 reads SGDLS; CDR2 reads YYNGEE. This CDR3 contains 15 residues. V shed 4 bases and J shed 3 bases, with 17 bases lying between them.

The chain employs TRBV5-1 and TRBJ2-1, with D possibly TRBD1 on 6 matching bases. The V gene's germline CDR1 is SGHRS and CDR2 YFSETQ. CDR3 length equals 17 residues. V lost 4 bases and J 5 bases, leaving 22 bases between the germline ends. The CDR3 nucleotides read TGCGCCAGCAGCCCCAAATTCGTTCGGGACAAGAACAATGAGCAGTTCTTC. Encoded protein: CASSPKFVRDKNNEQFF.

The gene calls are TRBV27 and TRBJ2-2; 9 bases are shared with TRBD2. V was pared by 8 bases and J by 5 bases, with 9 bases of the junction left unmatched. The length of the CDR3 is 15 residues. Germline CDR1 and CDR2: MNHEY and SMNVEV (reference sequence). The CDR3 region is CASVKRLAGTGELFF. The CDR3 DNA reads TGTGCCAGCGTCAAGCGGCTAGCGGGGACCGGGGAGCTGTTTTTT.

The J gene is TRBJ1-5, the V gene TRBV5-5, with D hard to call. Trimming removed 4 bases at V and 1 base at J, with 12 bases between. The CDR3 runs to 15 residues. The germline CDR1 and CDR2 sequences are SGHKS and YYEKEE (reference sequence). CDR3 sequence reads: CASSPIPGSNQPQHF. The DNA for the CDR3 is TGTGCCAGCAGCCCTATTCCGGGGAGCAATCAGCCCCAGCATTTT.

The chain couples TRBV3-1 (or the pseudogene TRBV3-2) to TRBJ2-7; tentatively, D is TRBD1 (6 bases). Trimming left V 1 base short and J 2 bases short, with 12 bases between. Germline CDR1 and CDR2: LGHDT and YNNKEL (reference sequence). The CDR3 runs 15 residues. The CDR3 loop is CASSQAHRDPYEQYF. The CDR3 DNA follows: TGTGCCAGCAGCCAAGCCCACAGGGATCCCTACGAGCAGTACTTC.

The chain uses TRBV10-1 and TRBJ2-3; D might be TRBD1 (6 bases). The CDR3 loop spans 15 amino acids. V lost 3 bases and J lost 0, with 10 bases in between. The germline V gene encodes CDR1 WNHNN and CDR2 SYGVQD (reference sequence). The CDR3 coding sequence is TGCGCCAGCAGTGATGGGGGCCAAAGCACAGATACGCAGTATTTT. Protein: CASSDGGQSTDTQYF.

The count of this clone is one. The chain carries TRBV3-1 (or the pseudogene TRBV3-2) and TRBJ2-4; possible D gene TRBD2, 5 bases. The CDR3 spans 17 residues. Trimming removed 3 bases from V and 2 bases from J, with 17 bases in between. CDR1 is LGHDT, CDR2 YNNKEL, per germline (reference sequence). The DNA of the CDR3 is TGTGCCAGCAGCCAGTCTTCCGAGAGGGTTTCCAAAAACATTCAGTACTTC. This sequence encodes CASSQSSERVSKNIQYF.

This chain links TRBV21-1 with TRBJ2-2; TRBD2 was called by the table and not checked on the DNA. TRBV21-1 is designated a pseudogene. The CDR3 spans 17 residues. The chain's CDR3 is CASSKIVRPTNTGELFF. In DNA, the CDR3 is TGTGCCAGCAGCAAAATAGTGCGGCCAACGAACACCGGGGAGCTGTTTTTT.

Of note for this clone: This CDR3 is also generated by other DNA sequences in the sample. The chain has TRBV7-9 and TRBJ1-2; D is unclear. With 3 bases removed from V and 8 bases from J, the gap between germline ends came to 10 bases. Germline values: CDR1 SEHNR, CDR2 FQNEAQ (reference sequence). CDR3 length: 12 residues. CDR3 sequence (DNA): TGTGCCAGCAGCTTCAGTGGAGACGGCTACACCTTC. Residues: CASSFSGDGYTF.

With regard to this clone: At the DNA level, this CDR3 is encoded by other sequences in the same sample as well. The chain is built from TRBV5-1 and TRBJ2-2; 11 bases line up with TRBD2. In germline, CDR1 is SGHRS, CDR2 YFSETQ. The CDR3 extends over 15 amino acids. J gave up 1 base and V 4 bases, and 0 bases lay outside the gene matches. This CDR3 is CASSLAGGNTGELFF. The CDR3 DNA follows: TGCGCCAGCAGCCTAGCGGGGGGGAACACCGGGGAGCTGTTTTTT.